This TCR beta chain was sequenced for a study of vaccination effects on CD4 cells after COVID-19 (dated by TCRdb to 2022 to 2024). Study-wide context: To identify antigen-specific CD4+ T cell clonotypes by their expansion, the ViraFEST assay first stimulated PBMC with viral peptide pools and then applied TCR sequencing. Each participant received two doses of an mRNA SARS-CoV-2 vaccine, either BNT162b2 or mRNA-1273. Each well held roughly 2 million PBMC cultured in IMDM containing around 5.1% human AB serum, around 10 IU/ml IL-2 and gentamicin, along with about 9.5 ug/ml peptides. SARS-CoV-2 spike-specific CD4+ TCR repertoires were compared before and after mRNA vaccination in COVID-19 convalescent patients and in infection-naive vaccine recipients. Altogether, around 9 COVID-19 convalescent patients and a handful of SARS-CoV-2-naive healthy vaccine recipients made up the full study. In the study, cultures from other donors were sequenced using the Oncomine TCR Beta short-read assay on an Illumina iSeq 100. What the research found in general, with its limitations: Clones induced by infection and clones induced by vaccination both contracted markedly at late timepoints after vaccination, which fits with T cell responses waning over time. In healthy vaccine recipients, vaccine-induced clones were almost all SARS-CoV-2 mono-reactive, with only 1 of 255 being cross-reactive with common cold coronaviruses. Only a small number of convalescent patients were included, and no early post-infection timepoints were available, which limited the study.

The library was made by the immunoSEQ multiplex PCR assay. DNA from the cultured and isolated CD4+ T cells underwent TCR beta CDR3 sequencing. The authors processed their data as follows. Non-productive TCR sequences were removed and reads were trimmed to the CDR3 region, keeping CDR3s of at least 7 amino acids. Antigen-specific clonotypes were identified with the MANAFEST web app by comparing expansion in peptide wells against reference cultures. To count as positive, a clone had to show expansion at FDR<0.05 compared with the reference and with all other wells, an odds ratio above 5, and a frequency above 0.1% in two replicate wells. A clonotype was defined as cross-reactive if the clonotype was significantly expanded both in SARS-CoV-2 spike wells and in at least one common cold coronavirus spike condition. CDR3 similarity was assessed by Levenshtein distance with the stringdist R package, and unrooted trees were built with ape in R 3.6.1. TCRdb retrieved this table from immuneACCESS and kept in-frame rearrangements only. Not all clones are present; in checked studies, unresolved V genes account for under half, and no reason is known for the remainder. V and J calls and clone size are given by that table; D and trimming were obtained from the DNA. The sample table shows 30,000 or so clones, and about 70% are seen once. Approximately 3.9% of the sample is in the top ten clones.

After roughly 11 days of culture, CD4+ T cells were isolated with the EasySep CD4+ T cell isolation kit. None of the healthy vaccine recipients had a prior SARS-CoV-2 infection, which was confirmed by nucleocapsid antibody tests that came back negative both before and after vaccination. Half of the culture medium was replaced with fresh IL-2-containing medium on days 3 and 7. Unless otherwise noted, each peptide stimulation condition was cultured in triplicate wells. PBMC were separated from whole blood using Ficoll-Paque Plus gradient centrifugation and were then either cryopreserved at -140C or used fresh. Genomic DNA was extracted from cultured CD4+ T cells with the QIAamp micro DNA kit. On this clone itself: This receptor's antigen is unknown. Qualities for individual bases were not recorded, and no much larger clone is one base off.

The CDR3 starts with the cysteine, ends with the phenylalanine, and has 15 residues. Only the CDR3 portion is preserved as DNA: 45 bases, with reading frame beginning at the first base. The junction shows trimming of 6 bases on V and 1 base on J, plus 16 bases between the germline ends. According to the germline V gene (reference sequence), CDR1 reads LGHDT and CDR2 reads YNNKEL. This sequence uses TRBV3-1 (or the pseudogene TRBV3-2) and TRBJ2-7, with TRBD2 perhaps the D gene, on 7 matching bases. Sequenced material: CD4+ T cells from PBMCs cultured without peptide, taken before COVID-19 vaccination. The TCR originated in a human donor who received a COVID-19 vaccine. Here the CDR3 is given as CASSPGLGGSYEQYF. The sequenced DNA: TGTGCCAGCAGTCCTGGACTAGGGGGTTCCTACGAGCAGTACTTC.